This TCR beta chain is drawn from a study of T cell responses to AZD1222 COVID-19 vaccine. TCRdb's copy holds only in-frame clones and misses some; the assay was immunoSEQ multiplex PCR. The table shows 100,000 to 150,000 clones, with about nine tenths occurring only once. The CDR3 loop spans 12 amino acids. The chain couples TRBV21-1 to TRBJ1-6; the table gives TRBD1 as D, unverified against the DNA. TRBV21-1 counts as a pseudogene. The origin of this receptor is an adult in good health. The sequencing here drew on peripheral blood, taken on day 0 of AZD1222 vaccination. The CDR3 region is CASSKWYGTGDF. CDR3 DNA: TGTGCCAGCAGCAAATGGTACGGGACAGGTGACTTT.